Below are 2 T cell receptor beta chains sequenced from a single sample in a study of T cell repertoires in cytomegalovirus infection. From the reads, TCRdb called clonotypes with MiXCR, one entry per CDR3 protein. The data show roughly 280,000 distinct CDR3 sequences, roughly an eighth seen once. The sequenced material came from PBMCs. The receptor source for this set is a human donor in good health (CMV status not recorded). Some clones in this sample may be carry-over from other donors' samples.

This clonotype was observed a handful of times. This chain uses TRBV20-1 with TRBJ1-2; 7 bases align to TRBD1. This CDR3 has 14 amino acids. Germline CDR1 and CDR2: DFQATT and SNEGSKA (reference sequence). V was clipped by 6 bases and J by 8 bases; unmatched bases: 15. CDR3 in amino acids: CSADYRGTVGGYTF. CDR3 bases: TGCAGTGCGGACTACAGGGGAACGGTCGGGGGCTACACCTTC.

The rearrangement joins TRBV29-1 to TRBJ1-1, with D unclear. With 7 bases removed from V and 1 base from J, the gap between germline ends came to 10 bases. Germline loops: CDR1 SQVTM, CDR2 ANQGSEA. The CDR3 covers 12 residues. The CDR3 loop reads CSADQANTEAFF. The CDR3, as DNA: TGCAGCGCCGACCAAGCGAACACTGAAGCTTTCTTT.